The 17 T cell receptor beta chains in this list originate from one sample, sequenced in a study of blood T cell repertoires in COVID-19. Sequencing used immunoSEQ multiplex PCR; TCRdb keeps in-frame clones, though not all of them. Of fewer than 150,000 clones detected, 84% appear once; the ten largest clones hold roughly 12%. The sequencing sample was made of peripheral blood. These receptors all stem from a human donor in a cohort sampled during active COVID-19.

The rearrangement uses TRBV13 and TRBJ2-3; D uncertain. The CDR3 totals 13 residues. V was cut by 4 bases and J by 5 bases, with 10 bases left in between. In germline, CDR1 is PRHDT, CDR2 FYEKMQ (reference sequence). In DNA form, the CDR3 reads TGTGCCAGCAGCTCCCGTCGGTTAGATACGCAGTATTTT. It specifies CASSSRRLDTQYF.

This chain uses TRBV5-1 with TRBJ2-5; the match to TRBD1 covers 8 bases. The length of the CDR3 is 14 residues. Germline-derived CDR1 and CDR2 are SGHRS and YFSETQ. The V segment lost 4 bases and the J segment 3 bases; nucleotides outside the gene matches: 5. Written as DNA, the CDR3 is TGCGCCAGCAGCCGAGGACAGGGAGAAGAGACCCAGTACTTC. Protein sequence: CASSRGQGEETQYF.

This chain connects TRBV9 to TRBJ1-6; a possible D gene is TRBD1 (6 bases). Germline lookup yields CDR1 SGDLS and CDR2 YYNGEE. This CDR3 is built from 14 residues. Trimming shortened V by 0 bases and J by 10 bases, and 11 bases separated the two germline ends. The DNA of the CDR3 is TGTGCCAGCAGCGTAGGGCAGGGGAGCTCACCCCTCCACTTT. The encoded protein is CASSVGQGSSPLHF.

This clone appeared once. The V call is TRBV30, the J call TRBJ1-4; D ambiguous. The CDR3 runs to 16 residues. Germline CDR1 is GTSNPN and CDR2 is SVGIG (reference sequence). Trimming took 1 base from V and 0 from J, leaving 12 bases between them. The CDR3 loop is CAWSDWVRATNEKLFF. The DNA for the CDR3 is TGTGCCTGGAGTGACTGGGTTCGGGCAACTAATGAAAAACTGTTTTTT.

V gene TRBV7-3 combines with J gene TRBJ1-6; D not resolved. Trimming pared 4 bases from V and 7 bases from J, leaving 8 bases between. Germline values: CDR1 SGHTA, CDR2 FQGTGA. The CDR3 spans 13 residues. CDR3 protein: CASSSEQNSPLHF. The CDR3 region has the DNA TGTGCCAGCAGCTCGGAGCAAAATTCACCCCTCCACTTT.

The chain couples TRBV5-1 to TRBJ1-4; D remains ambiguous. The V gene lost 1 base and the J gene lost 0 bases, with 7 bases spanning the gap. CDR3 length equals 15 residues. Germline CDR1 reads SGHRS; CDR2 reads YFSETQ. CDR3: CASSLMGATNEKLFF. Written as DNA, the CDR3 is TGCGCCAGCAGCTTGATGGGAGCAACTAATGAAAAACTGTTTTTT.

In its sample, this clone was seen once. The rearrangement joins TRBV2 to TRBJ1-1, with D possibly matching TRBD1 (6 bases). Trimming shortened V by 6 bases and J by 4 bases, and 18 bases separated the two germline ends. The CDR3 totals 15 residues. Germline lookup yields CDR1 SNHLY and CDR2 FYNNEI. Here the CDR3 reads CASRKSGQLGTEAFF. In DNA form, the CDR3 reads TGTGCCAGCAGGAAATCTGGACAGTTGGGCACTGAAGCTTTCTTT.

This clone occurred once. The rearrangement uses TRBV4-1 and TRBJ1-2, with no clear D. The germline V gene encodes CDR1 MGHRA and CDR2 YSYEKL. This CDR3 is built from 15 residues. The V end was cut by 0 bases, the J end by 2 bases, with 10 bases between. In DNA form, the CDR3 reads TGCGCCAGCAGCCAAGATCCAAGAGGGAACTATGGCTACACCTTC. The encoded protein is CASSQDPRGNYGYTF.

V gene TRBV30 combines with J gene TRBJ1-2, with TRBD1 identical over 8 bases. Germline CDR1 reads GTSNPN; CDR2 reads SVGIG (reference sequence). The CDR3 sequence is 14 residues long. With V trimmed by 3 bases and J by 1 base, 4 bases remained unmatched. The CDR3 sequence: CAWRNRGNNYGYTF. DNA for the CDR3: TGTGCCTGGAGGAACAGGGGGAATAACTATGGCTACACCTTC.

In its sample, this clone was seen once. The V call is TRBV6-6, the J call TRBJ2-3, with 10 positions matching TRBD2. Looked up from germline, CDR1 is MNHNY and CDR2 is SVGAGI (reference sequence). The CDR3 runs 16 residues. After removal of 2 bases from V and 5 bases from J, the junction contained 7 bases not matched to a gene. CDR3 in DNA: TGTGCCAGCAGTTACCAATCTAGCGGGGGACGAGATACGCAGTATTTT. Protein product: CASSYQSSGGRDTQYF.

J is TRBJ2-3 and V is TRBV6-2 or TRBV6-3; the D is unclear. Trimming took off 6 bases at V and 0 bases at J, with 16 bases between the two ends. This CDR3 has 16 amino acids. Germline values: CDR1 MNHEY, CDR2 SVGEGT. CDR3 amino acids: CASSPQWALSTDTQYF. CDR3 DNA: TGTGCCAGCAGCCCTCAGTGGGCTTTAAGCACAGATACGCAGTATTTT.

The rearrangement uses TRBV7-8 and TRBJ2-5, with D possibly matching TRBD2 (5 bases). This CDR3 contains 16 residues. V was cut by 1 base and J by 4 bases, with 16 bases left in between. CDR1 and CDR2 from the germline V gene are SGHVS and FQNEAQ. Written as DNA, the CDR3 is TGTGCCAGCAGCTTAGAAGCGGACCTGGTTGGAGAGACCCAGTACTTC. It translates to CASSLEADLVGETQYF.

The rearrangement joins TRBV20-1 to TRBJ2-3; D gene uncertain. The CDR3 is made up of 11 amino acids. Germline V gene data show CDR1 as DFQATT and CDR2 as SNEGSKA (reference sequence). V was trimmed by 5 bases and J by 5 bases, leaving 8 bases between them. The CDR3 spells CSAVPEDTQYF. The CDR3 region has the DNA TGCAGTGCTGTACCAGAAGATACGCAGTATTTT.

The V gene is TRBV14, the J gene TRBJ1-4; tentative D call: TRBD1 (5 bases). This CDR3 comprises 13 residues. V was pared by 6 bases and J by 11 bases, with 16 bases between. Germline V lookup: CDR1 SGHDN, CDR2 FVKESK. For the CDR3, the DNA is TGTGCCAGCAGTAATACTCAGGGTGGCAAACTGTTTTTT. Translation gives CASSNTQGGKLFF.

V gene TRBV18 combines with J gene TRBJ2-1; 14 bases line up with TRBD2. V lost 3 bases to trimming and J lost 8 bases; unmatched junction nucleotides: 6. In germline, CDR1 is KGHSH, CDR2 LQKENI. CDR3 length equals 16 residues. CDR3 nucleotides: TGTGCCAGCTCACCCGGGGGACTAGCGGGGGAGTATGAGCAGTTCTTC. Its protein product is CASSPGGLAGEYEQFF.

V and J are TRBV3-1 (or the pseudogene TRBV3-2) and TRBJ2-3; TRBD2 matches at 10 bases. CDR3 length: 16 amino acids. After removal of 4 bases from V and 2 bases from J, the junction contained 6 bases not matched to a gene. Per germline, CDR1 LGHDT and CDR2 YNNKEL (reference sequence). The DNA of the CDR3 is TGTGCCAGCAGCCCGAGTAGCGGGGGGATCACAGATACGCAGTATTTT. It is translated as CASSPSSGGITDTQYF.

CDR3 sequence (DNA): TGTGCCAGCAGCCTACTTCCGGGACAGTCTAACTATGGCTACACCTTC. It is translated as CASSLLPGQSNYGYTF. The chain employs TRBV7-8 and TRBJ1-2, with 7 positions matching TRBD1. Germline trimming cut 5 bases from V and 0 bases from J; bases unmatched to any gene: 9. Germline V gene data show CDR1 as SGHVS and CDR2 as FQNEAQ. CDR3 size: 16 residues.